One sample yielded the 16 T cell receptor beta chains listed below, sequenced in a study of cytomegalovirus exposure and HLA in healthy donors. It was with 60 Vbeta and 13 Jbeta primers that the PCR ran. Clones were read by immunoSEQ multiplex PCR, and TCRdb kept only the in-frame ones, dropping some. This sample has some 150,000 clones; around 75% occur once, and the top ten carry around 2%. The sequenced sample consisted of PBMCs. All receptors derive from a woman aged 40 to 49 in good health and CMV-seronegative.

The rearrangement links TRBV7-9 to TRBJ2-1, with no clear D. CDR3 size: 13 residues. V dropped 7 bases and J dropped 5 bases, with 12 bases sitting between them. Germline V gene lookup returns CDR1 SEHNR and CDR2 FQNEAQ (reference sequence). This chain's CDR3 is CASNLGADNEQFF. For the CDR3, the DNA is TGTGCCAGCAACCTCGGAGCTGACAATGAGCAGTTCTTC.

The chain uses TRBV6-5 and TRBJ1-1; D remains unclear. Germline V gives CDR1 MNHEY, CDR2 SVGAGI. The ends were cut back, 5 bases at V and 1 base at J, with 5 bases in the middle. The CDR3 is 12 amino acids. The CDR3 protein is CASSTENTEAFF. The CDR3 DNA is TGTGCCAGCAGTACTGAGAACACTGAAGCTTTCTTT.

The CDR3 region has the DNA TGTGCCAGCAGCTTGAACAGTTTGAACACTGAAGCTTTCTTT. Translating it yields CASSLNSLNTEAFF. The chain links TRBV5-5 to TRBJ1-1; no firm D call. Germline CDR1 is SGHKS and CDR2 is YYEKEE (reference sequence). This CDR3 has 14 amino acids. Trimming took 1 base from V and 0 from J, leaving 7 bases between them.

CDR3 in DNA: TGTGCCAGCAGCTTGGGACAGGGGAACTATGGCTACACCTTC. The encoded protein is CASSLGQGNYGYTF. The chain links TRBV5-4 to TRBJ1-2; 8 bases map to TRBD1. Germline values: CDR1 SGHNT, CDR2 YYREEE (reference sequence). V was clipped by 0 bases and J by 2 bases; unmatched bases: 0. This CDR3 contains 14 residues.

J is TRBJ1-2 and V is TRBV6-1; D is undetermined. Trimming took 8 bases from V and 5 from J, leaving 12 bases between them. The CDR3 extends over 12 amino acids. The germline V gene has CDR1 MNHNS and CDR2 SASEGT. The CDR3 loop reads CASDTNNYGYTF. For the CDR3, the DNA is TGTGCCAGCGACACCAACAATTATGGCTACACCTTC.

The chain has TRBV7-9 and TRBJ2-4; 11 nucleotides line up with TRBD2. CDR3 length: 17 amino acids. Trimming removed 5 bases from V and 0 bases from J; junction bases left unmatched: 6. CDR1 is SEHNR and CDR2 is FQNEAQ in the germline V gene (reference sequence). CDR3 sequence (DNA): TGTGCCAGCAGCCCCAGACTAGCGGGGATAGCCAAAAACATTCAGTACTTC. The encoded protein is CASSPRLAGIAKNIQYF.

The chain joins TRBV27 to TRBJ2-7; 10 bases map to TRBD1. V was pared by 8 bases and J by 5 bases, with 15 bases of the junction left unmatched. Germline CDR1 and CDR2: MNHEY and SMNVEV (reference sequence). There are 16 residues in the CDR3. The DNA of the CDR3 is TGTGCCAGCCGAGTTAGCCCTCGACAGGGGGCCAACGAGCAGTACTTC. Translated, it gives CASRVSPRQGANEQYF.

This clone was detected once. The chain employs TRBV27 and TRBJ2-7, with 9 bases matching TRBD1. The CDR3 length is 14 residues. Trimming removed 7 bases from V and 6 bases from J; junction bases left unmatched: 10. The germline V gene encodes CDR1 MNHEY and CDR2 SMNVEV (reference sequence). Written as DNA, the CDR3 is TGTGCCAGCACCCCGGGACAGGGAGTTCTCGAGCAGTACTTC. Protein: CASTPGQGVLEQYF.

The V call is TRBV18, the J call TRBJ1-1; 10 nucleotides align to TRBD1. CDR3 length equals 14 residues. Germline V gene sequence: CDR1 KGHSH, CDR2 LQKENI. Trimming removed 3 bases from V and 5 bases from J; junction bases left unmatched: 3. The CDR3 bases are TGTGCCAGCTCACCCCAGGACAGGGGGACTGAAGCTTTCTTT. This gives the protein CASSPQDRGTEAFF.

The chain links TRBV19 to TRBJ1-1, with 7 bases matching TRBD1. Germline trimming cut 4 bases from V and 1 base from J; bases unmatched to any gene: 0. Germline V CDR1 and CDR2: LNHDA, SQIVND (reference sequence). The CDR3 has 13 amino acids. CDR3 bases: TGTGCCAGTAGTAGACAGGGGAACACTGAAGCTTTCTTT. Translation gives CASSRQGNTEAFF.

The CDR3 region has the DNA TGCGCCAGCAGCTTGGGGGACTGGGCGGGAGAACTGTTTTTT. Its protein is CASSLGDWAGELFF. V gene TRBV5-1 combines with J gene TRBJ1-4, with D maybe TRBD1 (5 bases). Germline V gene lookup returns CDR1 SGHRS and CDR2 YFSETQ. Trimming left V 0 bases short and J 12 bases short, with 15 bases between. This CDR3 is 14 amino acids long.

The rearrangement links TRBV27 to TRBJ2-7; 7 nucleotides match TRBD1. This CDR3 has 15 amino acids. V shed 5 bases and J 6 bases; nucleotides not matched to a gene: 13. Per the germline V gene, CDR1 is MNHEY and CDR2 is SMNVEV (reference sequence). CDR3 residues: CASSPWDRFTSEQYF. The CDR3 bases are TGTGCCAGCAGTCCTTGGGACAGATTTACGAGCGAGCAGTACTTC.

This sequence joins TRBV11-2 and TRBJ2-1; 11 bases fit TRBD2. The V and J ends lost 1 base and 5 bases, in that order; junction bases with no gene match: 1. This CDR3 contains 15 residues. CDR1 SGHAT and CDR2 FQNNGV come from the germline V gene. CDR3 coding DNA: TGTGCCAGCAGCTTAGGACTAGCGGGAAACAATGAGCAGTTCTTC. The encoded protein is CASSLGLAGNNEQFF.

The chain combines TRBV10-3 with TRBJ2-5; D remains unclear. Germline V gives CDR1 ENHRY, CDR2 SYGVKD. The CDR3 contains 14 residues. V lost 4 bases to trimming and J lost 2 bases, with 11 bases between them. The CDR3 sequence: CAISGRRQQETQYF. The CDR3 bases are TGTGCCATCAGTGGAAGGCGGCAGCAAGAGACCCAGTACTTC.

In this sample, this clone turned up a few times. The CDR3 is CASSEPLSVYTEAFF. The CDR3 DNA reads TGTGCCAGCAGTGAACCCCTCTCGGTCTATACTGAAGCTTTCTTT. The chain joins TRBV6-1 to TRBJ1-1; D is unclear. The germline gives CDR1 MNHNS, CDR2 SASEGT. This CDR3 contains 15 residues. Trimming stripped 2 bases from V and 5 bases from J, with 15 bases between.

The chain combines TRBV2 with TRBJ2-3; 11 positions match TRBD2. Germline-derived CDR1 and CDR2 are SNHLY and FYNNEI. J lost 5 bases, V lost 7 bases, and 8 bases had no gene match. The CDR3 has 15 amino acids. In DNA form, the CDR3 reads TGTGCCAGCACCTTACTAGCGGGAGATCGAGATACGCAGTATTTT. This sequence encodes CASTLLAGDRDTQYF.